A selection of T cell receptor beta chains follows, all from one sample in a study of long-term antiretroviral therapy in people with HIV. Sequenced by immunoSEQ multiplex PCR; TCRdb stores in-frame clones only, minus some. The sample lists over 15,000 clones, roughly four fifths occurring once. The source was unsorted PBMCs, collected 0.3 years after starting antiretroviral therapy. These receptor sequences come from a man between 18 and 29 years old with HIV. The CDR3 runs from the conserved cysteine through the conserved F or W. The D gene is left open where the match is weak. Part of the rows lack a size; the others show once, few, many or a class for expanded clones.

TRBV6-1	NA	TRBJ1-1	NA	CASSVTDFYTEAFF	TGTGCCAGCAGTGTGACAGATTTTTACACTGAAGCTTTCTTT
TRBV6-1	NA	TRBJ1-2	NA	CASSEIADRPNYGYTF	TGTGCCAGCAGTGAAATTGCAGACAGGCCAAACTATGGCTACACCTTC
TRBV27	NA	TRBJ1-1	NA	CASSFNPGPVDTEAFF	TGTGCCAGCAGTTTTAATCCGGGACCGGTGGACACTGAAGCTTTCTTT
TRBV7-9	NA	TRBJ1-1	NA	CASSSHTKAFF	TGTGCCAGCAGCTCGCACACTAAAGCTTTCTTT
TRBV25-1	TRBD2	TRBJ2-5	NA	CASRGPGLAGLETQYF	TGTGCCAGCAGGGGACCGGGACTAGCGGGGCTGGAGACCCAGTACTTC
TRBV7-9	NA	TRBJ1-5	NA	CASSLGPGFNQPQHF	TGTGCCAGCAGCTTAGGTCCAGGGTTCAATCAGCCCCAGCATTTT
TRBV19	TRBD1	TRBJ2-3	NA	CASRTGGTDTQYF	TGTGCCAGTCGGACAGGGGGCACAGATACGCAGTATTTT
TRBV11-2	NA	TRBJ1-1	NA	CASSLNTEAFF	TGTGCCAGCAGCTTGAACACTGAAGCTTTCTTT
TRBV28	TRBD1	TRBJ2-7	NA	CASSGQANSYEQYF	TGTGCCAGCAGCGGACAGGCAAACTCCTACGAGCAGTACTTC
TRBV28	NA	TRBJ1-2	NA	CASSSLTEDYGYTF	TGTGCCAGCAGTTCCTTGACAGAGGACTATGGCTACACCTTC
TRBV19	NA	TRBJ2-6	once	CASNNPWQVSGANVLTF	TGTGCCAGTAATAACCCTTGGCAGGTCTCTGGGGCCAACGTCCTGACTTTC
TRBV6-1	NA	TRBJ1-5	few	CASSEFQNSNQPQHF	TGTGCCAGCAGTGAATTTCAGAATAGCAATCAGCCCCAGCATTTT
TRBV5-1	NA	TRBJ2-3	NA	CASRQEAGSTDTQYF	TGCGCCAGCAGACAGGAGGCGGGTAGCACAGATACGCAGTATTTT
TRBV13	TRBD1	TRBJ1-6	NA	CASSLGDRENSPLHF	TGTGCCAGCAGCTTAGGGGACAGGGAGAATTCACCCCTCCACTTT
TRBV2	NA	TRBJ1-1	NA	CASTFLTEAFF	TGTGCCAGCACCTTTTTAACTGAAGCTTTCTTT
TRBV10-3	TRBD1	TRBJ2-2	NA	CAISDWDRGPVGELFF	TGTGCCATCAGTGATTGGGACAGGGGGCCTGTCGGGGAGCTGTTTTTT
TRBV7-9	TRBD2	TRBJ2-1	few	CASSLSLAGTYNEQFF	TGTGCCAGCAGCTTGTCACTAGCGGGGACCTACAATGAGCAGTTCTTC
TRBV9	NA	TRBJ2-1	NA	CASSVATLGLTNEQFF	TGTGCCAGCAGCGTCGCGACTCTAGGCCTCACCAATGAGCAGTTCTTC
TRBV19	NA	TRBJ2-7	NA	CASSIPGPESYEQYF	TGTGCCAGTAGTATCCCGGGCCCAGAATCCTACGAGCAGTACTTC
TRBV28	TRBD1	TRBJ1-5	few	CASIPQGAYSNQPQHF	TGTGCCAGCATCCCACAGGGGGCGTATAGCAATCAGCCCCAGCATTTT
TRBV4-1	TRBD1	TRBJ1-6	few	CASSQEKGAGSPLHF	TGCGCCAGCAGCCAAGAAAAGGGGGCGGGTTCACCCCTCCACTTT
TRBV15	NA	TRBJ1-5	NA	CATAPGQNNQPQHF	TGTGCCACGGCGCCCGGACAGAATAATCAGCCCCAGCATTTT
TRBV27	NA	TRBJ1-1	NA	CASSLRGWTEAFF	TGTGCCAGCAGTTTGCGGGGATGGACTGAAGCTTTCTTT
TRBV6-1	TRBD1	TRBJ1-4	NA	CASSEWDRLFF	TGTGCCAGCAGTGAATGGGACAGACTGTTTTTT
TRBV7-2	NA	TRBJ2-6	NA	CASSLPQPGANVLTF	TGTGCCAGCAGCCTCCCCCAACCTGGGGCCAACGTCCTGACTTTC
TRBV14	NA	TRBJ2-2	NA	CASSQSRQANTGELFF	TGTGCCAGCAGCCAGAGCCGACAGGCGAACACCGGGGAGCTGTTTTTT
TRBV19	NA	TRBJ2-1	once	CASSNGYNEQFF	TGTGCCAGTAGTAACGGATACAATGAGCAGTTCTTC
TRBV5-5	NA	TRBJ1-3	NA	CASSLAGPGTSSGNTIYF	TGTGCCAGCAGCTTGGCCGGACCGGGGACATCCTCTGGAAACACCATATATTTT
TRBV6-5	NA	TRBJ1-6	few	CASRDGDSPLHF	TGTGCCAGCAGGGACGGGGATTCACCCCTCCACTTT
TRBV9	NA	TRBJ1-2	NA	CASSQRGAYGYTF	TGTGCCAGCAGCCAGAGGGGGGCCTATGGCTACACCTTC
TRBV19	NA	TRBJ2-3	NA	CASSLTVPQDTQYF	TGTGCCAGTAGTCTGACAGTACCTCAAGATACGCAGTATTTT
TRBV6-1	NA	TRBJ2-1	once	CASGDRREEEQFF	TGTGCCAGCGGGGACCGCCGTGAGGAGGAGCAGTTCTTC
TRBV11-1	NA	TRBJ1-2	NA	CASSPLGARNYGYTF	TGTGCCAGCAGCCCCTTGGGGGCGCGAAACTATGGCTACACCTTC
TRBV9	TRBD1	TRBJ1-4	NA	CASSVGQGANEKLFF	TGTGCCAGCAGCGTAGGACAGGGGGCTAATGAAAAACTGTTTTTT
TRBV6-1	NA	TRBJ1-1	NA	CASSTTTDGATEAFF	TGTGCCAGCAGCACCACAACTGATGGCGCAACTGAAGCTTTCTTT
TRBV19	NA	TRBJ1-5	NA	CASSIDQPDSSNQPQHF	TGTGCCAGTAGTATAGATCAACCGGACAGTAGCAATCAGCCCCAGCATTTT
TRBV13	NA	TRBJ1-2	once	CASSLYSQGSYGHTF	TGTGCCAGCAGCTTATACTCACAGGGAAGCTATGGCCACACCTTC
TRBV6-4	TRBD1	TRBJ1-2	NA	CASSDSSSGGSYGYTF	TGTGCCAGCAGTGACTCGAGTTCAGGGGGTAGCTATGGCTACACCTTC
TRBV10-1	TRBD2	TRBJ2-3	NA	CASSESKRGADTQYF	TGCGCCAGCAGTGAGTCCAAGCGGGGGGCAGATACGCAGTATTTT
TRBV4-2	TRBD1	TRBJ1-2	NA	CASSQESRDRAGYTF	TGTGCCAGCAGCCAAGAAAGCCGGGACAGGGCTGGCTACACCTTC
TRBV2	NA	TRBJ2-7	few	CASKLRPTVNEQYF	TGTGCCAGCAAATTGAGACCGACAGTTAACGAGCAGTACTTC
TRBV7-9	NA	TRBJ1-3	once	CASSWTEGGNTIYF	TGTGCCAGCAGCTGGACGGAGGGTGGAAACACCATATATTTT
TRBV5-1	NA	TRBJ1-5	NA	CASSLGPNNQPQHF	TGCGCCAGCAGCTTGGGCCCAAATAATCAGCCCCAGCATTTT
TRBV5-6	NA	TRBJ1-2	NA	CASSLAERLVGGYTF	TGTGCCAGCAGCTTGGCCGAGAGGTTGGTGGGTGGCTACACCTTC
TRBV6-1	NA	TRBJ2-3	NA	CASSEAAGGGTDTQYF	TGTGCCAGCAGTGAAGCGGCCGGAGGGGGCACAGATACGCAGTATTTT
TRBV4-2	NA	TRBJ1-4	NA	CASSQVFAGDNEKLFF	TGTGCCAGCAGCCAAGTCTTTGCAGGGGATAATGAAAAACTGTTTTTT
TRBV5-5	TRBD1	TRBJ1-5	NA	CASSRKPGQANQPQHF	TGTGCCAGCAGCAGAAAACCGGGACAGGCCAATCAGCCCCAGCATTTT
TRBV13	NA	TRBJ2-5	NA	CASSLGGQTQYF	TGTGCCAGCAGCTTGGGCGGGCAGACCCAGTACTTC
TRBV7-3	TRBD2	TRBJ2-1	NA	CASSPLAGGPYNEQFF	TGTGCCAGCAGCCCCTTAGCGGGGGGGCCATACAATGAGCAGTTCTTC
TRBV4-1	NA	TRBJ2-3	NA	CASTSPADTQYF	TGCGCCAGCACCTCCCCTGCAGATACGCAGTATTTT
TRBV7-8	TRBD1	TRBJ1-5	NA	CASSLTWTGGVGNQPQHF	TGTGCCAGCAGCTTAACATGGACAGGGGGTGTTGGCAATCAGCCCCAGCATTTT
TRBV19	TRBD1	TRBJ1-1	NA	CASSLTGTYTEAFF	TGTGCCAGTAGTCTGACAGGGACGTACACTGAAGCTTTCTTT
TRBV5-1	NA	TRBJ2-3	NA	CASSLISRISTDTQYF	TGCGCCAGCAGCTTGATAAGCAGGATTAGCACAGATACGCAGTATTTT
TRBV2	NA	TRBJ2-2	NA	CASSAGTTLVAGELFF	TGTGCCAGCAGCGCTGGGACGACCCTGGTAGCCGGGGAGCTGTTTTTT
TRBV10-3	NA	TRBJ2-2	NA	CAIRPDTGELFF	TGTGCCATCAGGCCCGACACCGGGGAGCTGTTTTTT
TRBV2	TRBD2	TRBJ2-3	NA	CASLQRGEDTQYF	TGTGCCAGCCTTCAGCGGGGGGAAGATACGCAGTATTTT
TRBV10-1	NA	TRBJ1-1	NA	CASSDPGVTEAFF	TGCGCCAGCAGTGATCCCGGAGTCACTGAAGCTTTCTTT
TRBV27	NA	TRBJ2-5	NA	CASSLDLETQYF	TGTGCCAGCAGTTTAGATTTGGAGACCCAGTACTTC
TRBV2	NA	TRBJ2-7	NA	CASSVPSLNSYEQYF	TGTGCCAGCAGTGTTCCTAGCCTAAACTCCTACGAGCAGTACTTC